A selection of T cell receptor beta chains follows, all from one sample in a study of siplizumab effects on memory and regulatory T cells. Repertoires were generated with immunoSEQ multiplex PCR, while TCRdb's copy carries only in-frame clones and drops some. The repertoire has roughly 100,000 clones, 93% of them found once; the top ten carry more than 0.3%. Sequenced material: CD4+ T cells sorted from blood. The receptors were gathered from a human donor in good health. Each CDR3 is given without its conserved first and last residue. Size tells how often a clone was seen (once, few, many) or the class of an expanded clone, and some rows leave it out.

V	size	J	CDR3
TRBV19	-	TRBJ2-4	ASSPRGGASKNIQY
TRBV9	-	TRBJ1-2	ASSVGTNYGYT
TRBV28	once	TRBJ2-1	ASSLGRGPLSQFSYNEQF
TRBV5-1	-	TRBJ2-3	ASSPGLAGTTDTQY
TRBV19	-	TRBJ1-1	ASSIQAGRVNTEAF
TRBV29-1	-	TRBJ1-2	SVGTGGYGYT
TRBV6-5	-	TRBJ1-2	ASSYRRQMGYT
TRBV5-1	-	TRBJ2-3	ASSSGDREADTQY
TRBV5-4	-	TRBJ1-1	ASSTTGTHEAF
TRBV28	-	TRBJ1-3	ASSSGTAGNTIY
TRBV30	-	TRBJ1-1	AWSVQANTEAF
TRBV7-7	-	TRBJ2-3	ASSLAPSSDTQY
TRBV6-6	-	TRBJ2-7	ASSQRDGSSYEQY
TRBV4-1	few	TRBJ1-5	ASSQVLLDSFVEAQH
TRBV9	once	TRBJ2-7	ASSGLGGYEQY
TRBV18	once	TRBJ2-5	ASSPLGTGVVETQY
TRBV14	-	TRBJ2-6	ASSQDEDRGPGANVLT
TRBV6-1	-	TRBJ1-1	AAGQGQLNTEAF
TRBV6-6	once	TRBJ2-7	ASSYSQVGEQY
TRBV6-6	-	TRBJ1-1	ASSYLDRTEAF
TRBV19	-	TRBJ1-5	ASCTGTQGAQPQH
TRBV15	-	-	ATSRDDSGYYEQY
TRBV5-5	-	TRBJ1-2	ASSLRAGLNYGYT
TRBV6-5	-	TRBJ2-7	ASSSLAGGPDEQY
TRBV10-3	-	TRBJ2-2	AISGASGTSGRKVTGELF
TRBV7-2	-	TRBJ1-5	ASSPYSSNQPQH
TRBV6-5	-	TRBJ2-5	ASSYSSGPVETQY
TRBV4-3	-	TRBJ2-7	ASSQDSGDEQY
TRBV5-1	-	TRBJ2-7	ASSLAPGQGPYEQY
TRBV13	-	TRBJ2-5	ASSSRQGDTQETQY
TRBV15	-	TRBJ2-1	ATSRDVVREQF
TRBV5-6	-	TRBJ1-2	ASSRPPTNYGYT
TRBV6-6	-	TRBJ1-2	ASSGVDSGYT
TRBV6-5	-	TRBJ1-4	ASSYDRGGEKLF
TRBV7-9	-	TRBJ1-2	ASSLTPLDYGYT
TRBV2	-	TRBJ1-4	ASGKMTGSGEKLF
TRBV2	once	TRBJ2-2	ASSIPGLADNTGELF
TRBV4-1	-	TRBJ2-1	ASSASESSYNEQF
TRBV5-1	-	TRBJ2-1	ASSFLDRANEQF
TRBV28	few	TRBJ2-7	ASSLRLPSYEQY
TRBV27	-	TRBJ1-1	ASKRGAAEAF
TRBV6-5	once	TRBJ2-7	ASSLLGPSLGEQY
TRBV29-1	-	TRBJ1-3	SVYSSGNTIY
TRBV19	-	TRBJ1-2	ASSKDRGSYGYT
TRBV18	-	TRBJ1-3	ASSRQGIGNTIY
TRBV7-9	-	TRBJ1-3	ASSLLTDSGNTIY
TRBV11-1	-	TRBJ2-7	ASSPTEFEQY
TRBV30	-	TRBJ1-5	AWSSIGTASNQPQH
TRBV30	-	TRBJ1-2	AWPGEDREDGYT
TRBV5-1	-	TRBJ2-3	ASSQSTDTQY
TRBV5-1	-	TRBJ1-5	ASSLDRVGNQPQH
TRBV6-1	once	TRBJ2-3	ASLQGFPTDTQY
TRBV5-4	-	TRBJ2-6	ASSLARQSGANVLT
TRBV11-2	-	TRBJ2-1	ASSEEYNEQF
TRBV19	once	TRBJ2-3	ASSIDVRTDTQY